Presented here are 12 T cell receptor beta chains from one specimen sequenced in a study of cytomegalovirus exposure and HLA in healthy donors. The table came from immunoSEQ multiplex PCR; TCRdb's copy has only in-frame clones and leaves some out. The repertoire has roughly 300,000 clones, 87% of them found once; the top ten carry about 1.2%. Sequenced sample: PBMCs. These receptors originate from a woman in her 30s in good health and CMV-seropositive.

This chain links TRBV18 with TRBJ2-7; 8 bases align to TRBD2. The CDR3 sequence is 14 residues long. The trim removed 3 bases at V and 1 base at J, leaving 2 bases unmatched. Germline CDR1 reads KGHSH; CDR2 reads LQKENI. CDR3: CASSPSGGSYEQYF. In DNA, the CDR3 is TGTGCCAGCTCACCTTCGGGGGGGTCCTACGAGCAGTACTTC.

This chain links TRBV30 with TRBJ1-1; D is uncertain. Germline-derived CDR1 and CDR2 are GTSNPN and SVGIG (reference sequence). Deletions cut 2 bases from V and 6 bases from J, with 10 bases between. The CDR3 length is 12 residues. CDR3 amino acids: CAWSSRQPEAFF. The DNA of the CDR3 is TGTGCCTGGAGTTCAAGGCAGCCTGAAGCTTTCTTT.

The chain couples TRBV6-1 to TRBJ2-1; the D is unclear. The germline gives CDR1 MNHNS, CDR2 SASEGT. Trimming removed 5 bases from V and 6 bases from J, with 8 bases in between. The CDR3 is 12 amino acids. This CDR3 reads CASSPKPNEQFF. The CDR3 DNA is TGTGCCAGCAGTCCGAAGCCCAATGAGCAGTTCTTC.

This clone was observed once. CDR3 in DNA: TGTGCCAGTAGCATCACTAGCGGGCGACTTGGCAATGAGCAGTTCTTC. Encoded protein: CASSITSGRLGNEQFF. The chain couples TRBV19 to TRBJ2-1, with TRBD2 matching 9 bases. The CDR3 sequence is 16 residues long. CDR1 and CDR2 from the germline V gene are LNHDA and SQIVND (reference sequence). V lost 6 bases, J lost 6 bases, and 12 bases stayed unmatched.

This chain connects TRBV5-1 to TRBJ2-1; the match to TRBD2 covers 12 bases. CDR1 is SGHRS, CDR2 YFSETQ, per germline. Trimming at V came to 2 bases and at J to 0 bases, leaving 6 bases not matched to a gene. This CDR3 region has 18 residues. Written as DNA, the CDR3 is TGCGCCAGCAGCTTTCGGACTAGCGGGGAGAGCTCCTACAATGAGCAGTTCTTC. Translation: CASSFRTSGESSYNEQFF.

The chain carries TRBV6-7 and TRBJ2-7; a possible D gene is TRBD2 (5 bases). TRBV6-7 is reported as an ORF; its role is uncertain. CDR3 length: 14 residues. The V end was cut by 10 bases, the J end by 3 bases, with 19 bases between. The CDR3 spells CANTSLDAGYEQYF. The CDR3 DNA reads TGTGCCAACACTTCCCTAGATGCGGGCTACGAGCAGTACTTC.

The chain recombines TRBV5-1 with TRBJ2-1, with 11 bases aligning to TRBD1. V shed 1 base, J shed 9 bases, and the junction held 6 bases outside the gene matches. Germline CDR1 is SGHRS and CDR2 is YFSETQ. This CDR3 has 15 residues. Here the CDR3 reads CASSLQDRGRGEQFF. In DNA form, the CDR3 reads TGCGCCAGCAGCTTGCAGGACAGGGGGCGGGGTGAGCAGTTCTTC.

In its sample, this clone was seen once. This sequence joins TRBV27 and TRBJ2-7, with a possible D match to TRBD2 (5 bases). The CDR3 contains 12 residues. Germline V gives CDR1 MNHEY, CDR2 SMNVEV (reference sequence). Trimming stripped 7 bases from V and 2 bases from J, with 9 bases between. The CDR3 sequence: CASMGETYEQYF. Written as DNA, the CDR3 is TGTGCCAGCATGGGAGAGACCTACGAGCAGTACTTC.

CDR3 protein: CASNLRGGAPQHF. In DNA, the CDR3 is TGTGCCAGCAACCTTAGAGGGGGGGCTCCCCAGCATTTT. This chain connects TRBV28 to TRBJ1-5; D might be TRBD1 (6 bases). The CDR3 is made up of 13 amino acids. Trimming left V 7 bases short and J 10 bases short, with 17 bases between. Germline V CDR1 and CDR2: MDHEN, SYDVKM. Looking up the rest from reference TRBV28 and TRBJ1-5 gives the full variable domain: DVKVTQSSRYLVKRTGEKVFLECVQDMDHENMFWYRQDPGLGLRLIYFSYDVKMKEKGDIPEGYSVSREKKERFSLILESASTNQTSMYLCASNLRGGAPQHFGDGTRLSIL.

The chain links TRBV30 to TRBJ1-4, with D possibly being TRBD1 (6 bases). The V and J ends lost 3 bases and 8 bases respectively, with 25 bases between them. In germline, CDR1 is GTSNPN, CDR2 SVGIG (reference sequence). The CDR3 extends over 17 amino acids. CDR3 loop: CAWSDTGSNPLGEKLFF. CDR3 coding DNA: TGTGCCTGGAGCGACACAGGGTCAAACCCGCTAGGAGAAAAACTGTTTTTT.

The V and J genes are TRBV2 and TRBJ2-1, with 9 bases matching TRBD2. The V gene end was trimmed by 3 bases and the J gene end by 5 bases; junction bases not matched to a gene: 5. Germline CDR1 reads SNHLY; CDR2 reads FYNNEI. The CDR3 spans 15 residues. Here the CDR3 DNA reads TGTGCCAGCAGTGAGTCGCGGGAGGGTGACAATGAGCAGTTCTTC. Encoded protein: CASSESREGDNEQFF.

This sequence joins TRBV10-3 and TRBJ2-7, with D maybe TRBD1 (6 bases). The V gene lost 4 bases and the J gene lost 3 bases, with 13 bases spanning the gap. The CDR3 is 14 residues long. Germline V gene sequence: CDR1 ENHRY, CDR2 SYGVKD. The CDR3 spells CAISAPRGGYEQYF. CDR3 coding DNA: TGTGCCATCAGTGCCCCCCGAGGGGGCTACGAGCAGTACTTC.